This T cell receptor (beta chain) comes out of a study of blood T cell repertoires in COVID-19. Study information: Samples came from the United States, Italy and Spain, spanning acute and convalescent COVID-19. T cells, B-cell-depleted T cells, or PBMCs supplied cDNA or gDNA.

In its sample, this clone is large. Other DNA sequences in the sample encode the same CDR3. The CDR3 length is 14 residues. Germline loops: CDR1 MNHNS, CDR2 SASEGT. Trimming at V came to 1 base and at J to 5 bases, leaving 4 bases not matched to a gene. In the original workflow: Amplification with reference gene primers provided the estimates of nucleated cell counts. Assay: immunoSEQ multiplex PCR; the TCRdb copy retains only in-frame clones and omits some. The V and J calls and clone size were taken over from that table, and D and trimming were inferred from the DNA. The data show some 87,000 clones, more than 80% seen once.

The chain recombines TRBV6-1 with TRBJ1-2; TRBD1 matches 7 bases. The sample was peripheral blood. The origin of this receptor is a human donor in a cohort sampled during active COVID-19. CDR3 bases: TGTGCCAGCAGTGAAGGGACAGGCCTTTATGGCTACACCTTC. Protein: CASSEGTGLYGYTF.